Below, 22 T cell receptor beta chains from the same sample are listed, as sequenced in a study of CD8 T cells in Susac syndrome. The RNA input was about 0.45 to 1 ug, and it was reverse transcribed with random hexamers. TCRdb re-analysed the immunoSEQ multiplex PCR reads in MiXCR, keeping a single row per CDR3 protein. The table includes roughly 2,100 distinct CDR3 sequences, over 65% detected once. It was CD27 and CD45RA staining that defined memory subsets for TEMRA sorting. The source material was CD8+ TEMRA cells from PBMCs. The subset denotes: FACS-sorted terminally differentiated effector memory CD8+ T cells re-expressing CD45RA (CD8+ TEMRA). The receptor source for this set is a human donor with Susac syndrome.

V and J are TRBV7-8 and TRBJ2-5; 11 positions agree with TRBD2. This CDR3 comprises 20 residues. Per the germline V gene, CDR1 is SGHVS and CDR2 is FQNEAQ. J gave up 3 bases and V 1 base, and 16 bases lay outside the gene matches. This CDR3 is CASSLVRLAGGRSVKETQYF. The CDR3 bases are TGTGCCAGCAGCTTAGTGAGGCTAGCGGGGGGCCGCAGCGTCAAAGAGACCCAGTACTTC.

This rearrangement joins TRBV4-1 to TRBJ2-1; D unclear. CDR1 is MGHRA and CDR2 is YSYEKL in the germline V gene. V was shortened by 4 bases and J by 0 bases, with 10 bases between the two germline ends. The CDR3 extends over 15 amino acids. The CDR3: CASSPPRFSYNEQFF. The CDR3 bases are TGCGCCAGCAGCCCCCCTCGGTTCTCCTACAATGAGCAGTTCTTC.

This clonotype has only one observation. The genes are TRBV5-1 and TRBJ1-1; D gene uncertain. V dropped 0 bases and J dropped 1 base, with 4 bases sitting between them. The CDR3 consists of 13 residues. The germline V gene has CDR1 SGHRS and CDR2 YFSETQ. The chain's CDR3 is CASSLVRNTEAFF. The CDR3 DNA reads TGCGCCAGCAGCTTGGTACGGAACACTGAAGCTTTCTTT.

V and J are TRBV29-1 and TRBJ1-3, with D hard to call. Germline-derived CDR1 and CDR2 are SQVTM and ANQGSEA. This CDR3 has 13 residues. Trimming took 3 bases from V and 0 from J, leaving 6 bases between them. Here the CDR3 DNA reads TGCAGCGTTGAGGGTCACTCTGGAAACACCATATATTTT. This encodes CSVEGHSGNTIYF.

V usage is TRBV20-1 and J usage is TRBJ1-1; a possible D gene is TRBD1 (6 bases). The CDR3 is made up of 14 amino acids. V was trimmed by 0 bases and J by 1 base, leaving 9 bases between them. Germline assignment: CDR1 DFQATT and CDR2 SNEGSKA (reference sequence). The CDR3, as DNA: TGCAGTGCTAGAGACCCGACAGGGAACACTGAAGCTTTCTTT. Amino acids: CSARDPTGNTEAFF.

J is TRBJ2-5 and V is TRBV6-5, with no clear D. CDR3 length equals 14 residues. Germline V gene sequence: CDR1 MNHEY, CDR2 SVGAGI. V was clipped by 6 bases and J by 4 bases, with 15 bases between them. The CDR3 loop reads CASSRSSPRETQYF. CDR3 sequence (DNA): TGTGCCAGCAGCCGATCCAGCCCTCGAGAGACCCAGTACTTC.

Comment on this clonotype: Relative to the germline gene, one junction end is altered; a read error may explain this. The chain's CDR3 is CASSLNTRDIDF. CDR3 DNA sequence: TGTGCCAGCAGCTTAAATACCCGGGACATAGACTTC. The gene calls are TRBV5-4 and TRBJ2-7, with a tentative D call TRBD1 (6 bases). The germline CDR1 and CDR2 sequences are SGHNT and YYREEE (reference sequence). This CDR3 comprises 12 residues.

Comment on this clonotype: A much larger clone lies a single base off, so this may be a read error. V usage is TRBV5-4 and J usage is TRBJ2-1; TRBD2 matches 10 bases. Germline V gene data show CDR1 as SGHNT and CDR2 as YYREEE (reference sequence). This CDR3 is 15 amino acids long. The chain's CDR3 is CARSLGSGGADEQFF. DNA for the CDR3: TGTGCCCGCAGCTTGGGGAGCGGGGGGGCAGATGAGCAGTTCTTC.

The CDR3 sequence is CASSSPTATRPITTF. The CDR3 DNA reads TGTGCCAGCAGCTCCCCGACAGCTACACGCCCTATTACCACCTTC. This rearrangement joins TRBV12-3 or TRBV12-4 to TRBJ1-2; tentative D call: TRBD1 (5 bases). The CDR3 contains 15 residues. The germline V and J ends were trimmed by 6 bases and 13 bases, with 27 bases remaining between them.

This clonotype was detected only a few times. This rearrangement joins TRBV7-9 to TRBJ2-7; 8 bases align to TRBD1. Trimming removed 2 bases from V and 0 bases from J; junction bases left unmatched: 6. The CDR3 consists of 16 residues. Germline loops: CDR1 SEHNR, CDR2 FQNEAQ (reference sequence). CDR3 region: CASSLTDRGSSYEQYF. The CDR3 bases are TGTGCCAGCAGCTTAACAGACAGGGGTAGCTCCTACGAGCAGTACTTC. Together with reference TRBV7-9 and TRBJ2-7, the CDR3 gives the full variable domain: DTGVSQNPRHKITKRGQNVTFRCDPISEHNRLYWYRQTLGQGPEFLTYFQNEAQLEKSRLLSDRFSAERPKGSFSTLEIQRTEQGDSAMYLCASSLTDRGSSYEQYFGPGTRLTVT.

This rearrangement joins TRBV6-2 or TRBV6-3 to TRBJ2-1; D may match TRBD1 or TRBD2 (5 bases each). Germline CDR1 reads MNHEY; CDR2 reads SVGEGT. Between the trimmed V and J ends, which lost 10 bases and 14 bases, there was a span of 15 bases. The CDR3 loop spans 10 amino acids. The CDR3 reads CATGDDSKFF. The CDR3 DNA sequence: TGTGCCACCGGGGACGACTCTAAGTTCTTC.

This sequence joins TRBV28 and TRBJ2-5; 12 nucleotides match TRBD2. The CDR3 is 19 residues long. CDR1 MDHEN and CDR2 SYDVKM come from the germline V gene. With 3 bases clipped from V and 1 base from J, the junction kept 12 bases outside the gene matches. The chain's CDR3 is CASSFGIATSGGPQETQYF. The CDR3 DNA reads as TGTGCCAGCAGTTTCGGCATAGCGACTAGCGGGGGCCCCCAAGAGACCCAGTACTTC.

The gene calls are TRBV28 and TRBJ1-2; TRBD1 is a possible D gene (5 bases). Trimming stripped 2 bases from V and 8 bases from J, with 18 bases between. CDR1 and CDR2 from the germline V gene are MDHEN and SYDVKM. This CDR3 region has 15 residues. This CDR3 is CASSLTGRRNSGYTF. The CDR3 DNA reads as TGTGCCAGCAGTTTAACGGGACGGAGGAACTCGGGCTACACCTTC.

This chain uses TRBV7-6 with TRBJ2-5; D is perhaps TRBD1 or TRBD2 (5 bases each). Germline values: CDR1 SGHVS, CDR2 FNYEAQ. The length of the CDR3 is 16 residues. Trimming left V 1 base short and J 2 bases short, with 14 bases between. The CDR3 loop is CASSLDLRDLQETQYF. DNA of the CDR3: TGTGCCAGCAGCTTAGATTTGAGGGACCTACAAGAGACCCAGTACTTC.

V gene TRBV12-3 or TRBV12-4 combines with J gene TRBJ1-3; unclear D gene. This CDR3 spans 14 amino acids. Trimming stripped 3 bases from V and 0 bases from J, with 6 bases between. CDR3 protein: CASSLGISGNTIYF. CDR3 coding DNA: TGTGCCAGCAGTTTGGGTATCTCTGGAAACACCATATATTTT.

This clonotype has a handful of counts. The CDR3 DNA reads as TGCGCCAGCAGCCAAGATGTCTACGGAGCGGAGACCCAGTACTTC. Amino acids: CASSQDVYGAETQYF. The chain employs TRBV4-3 and TRBJ2-5; D is unclear. Trimming left V 0 bases short and J 5 bases short, with 13 bases between. The CDR3 contains 15 residues. CDR1 LGHNA and CDR2 YSLEER come from the germline V gene.

The rearrangement links TRBV6-6 to TRBJ1-1; D is possibly TRBD1 (6 bases). Germline V gives CDR1 MNHNY, CDR2 SVGAGI (reference sequence). The CDR3 totals 13 residues. V lost 7 bases and J lost 3, with 12 bases in between. CDR3 protein: CASTPTGYTEAFF. The CDR3 bases are TGTGCCAGCACTCCCACAGGGTACACTGAAGCTTTCTTT.

The chain links TRBV13 to TRBJ2-3; 16 bases agree with TRBD2. The germline gives CDR1 PRHDT, CDR2 FYEKMQ (reference sequence). CDR3 length equals 17 residues. The V and J ends lost 8 bases and 5 bases, in that order; junction bases with no gene match: 10. CDR3 nucleotides: TGTGCCAGCGGTGGGACTAGCGGGGGGGGCCATGTAGATACGCAGTATTTT. Translation: CASGGTSGGGHVDTQYF.

This clonotype was recorded once. The V gene is TRBV25-1, the J gene TRBJ2-3; no definite D call. The ends were cut back, 5 bases at V and 5 bases at J, with 5 bases in the middle. The V gene's germline CDR1 is MGHDK and CDR2 SYGVNS. The CDR3 is 11 residues long. CDR3: CASSWGDTQYF. The DNA of the CDR3 is TGTGCCAGCAGTTGGGGAGATACGCAGTATTTT.

The chain links TRBV6-2 or TRBV6-3 to TRBJ2-7; D is ambiguous. Germline CDR1 MNHEY, CDR2 SVGEGT. V was trimmed by 6 bases and J by 0 bases, leaving 18 bases between them. This CDR3 is 16 amino acids long. In nucleotides, the CDR3 is TGTGCCAGCAGCCTCTGGGCGGTTGGCAGCTCCTACGAGCAGTACTTC. Translating gives CASSLWAVGSSYEQYF.

The gene calls are TRBV12-3 or TRBV12-4 and TRBJ2-3, with 14 nucleotides matching TRBD2. There are 15 residues in the CDR3. Trimming at V came to 5 bases and at J to 6 bases, leaving 4 bases not matched to a gene. The CDR3 here is CASSTGTSGGDTQYF. The CDR3 DNA is TGTGCCAGCAGTACGGGGACTAGCGGGGGTGATACGCAGTATTTT.

The V and J genes are TRBV7-2 and TRBJ1-2; TRBD1 matches 8 bases. The CDR3 is 15 residues long. With V trimmed by 3 bases and J by 8 bases, 11 bases remained unmatched. From germline, CDR1 is SGHTA and CDR2 FQGNSA. The CDR3 protein is CASSFWDRTFRGYTF. CDR3 sequence (DNA): TGTGCCAGCAGCTTCTGGGACAGGACTTTTCGGGGCTACACCTTC.